These 7 T cell receptor beta chains came from one sample sequenced in a study of blood T cell repertoires in COVID-19. Sequencing was performed with immunoSEQ multiplex PCR; in TCRdb, only in-frame clones are kept and a portion is missing. Among 150,000 to 200,000 clones, 65% to 90% were seen once, and the ten largest hold approximately 4.7%. The sample was PBMCs or T cells enriched from blood (not recorded which). The origin of the receptors is a woman aged 60 to 75 with acute COVID-19.

V and J are TRBV11-2 and TRBJ2-3; D ambiguous. Germline V gene data show CDR1 as SGHAT and CDR2 as FQNNGV. V lost 6 bases to trimming and J lost 3 bases, with 7 bases between them. The CDR3 spans 12 residues. For the CDR3, the DNA is TGTGCCAGCAGACTAAGGACAGATACGCAGTATTTT. This gives the protein CASRLRTDTQYF. Filled out from reference TRBV11-2 and TRBJ2-3, the complete variable domain reads EAGVAQSPRYKIIEKRQSVAFWCNPISGHATLYWYQQILGQGPKLLIQFQNNGVVDDSQLPKDRFSAERLKGVDSTLKIQPAKLEDSAVYLCASRLRTDTQYFGPGTRLTVL.

The V gene is TRBV5-6, the J gene TRBJ2-3; D is possibly TRBD2 (7 bases). The germline V gene has CDR1 SGHDT and CDR2 YYEEEE. The CDR3 runs to 13 residues. V dropped 2 bases and J dropped 9 bases, with 13 bases sitting between them. The CDR3 is CASSFREGGTQYF. CDR3 in DNA: TGTGCCAGCAGCTTCCGAGAGGGGGGGACGCAGTATTTT.

This chain uses TRBV28 with TRBJ1-2; the D gene is possibly TRBD1 (5 bases). With 6 bases removed from V and 6 bases from J, the gap between germline ends came to 26 bases. CDR1 is MDHEN and CDR2 is SYDVKM in the germline V gene. The CDR3 is 17 residues long. CDR3 region: CASRSASGSGYRDGYTF. CDR3 coding DNA: TGTGCCAGCAGATCCGCCTCAGGGTCAGGGTATCGAGATGGCTACACCTTC.

This clone was detected a few times. V and J are TRBV3-1 (or the pseudogene TRBV3-2) and TRBJ2-5, with TRBD1 matching 7 bases. V shed 4 bases and J 2 bases; nucleotides not matched to a gene: 1. This CDR3 contains 13 residues. The V gene's germline CDR1 is LGHDT and CDR2 YNNKEL (reference sequence). The CDR3 DNA reads as TGTGCCAGCAGCCCGGGACAGCAAGAGACCCAGTACTTC. This sequence encodes CASSPGQQETQYF.

V and J are TRBV5-4 and TRBJ2-5; D is possibly TRBD2 (5 bases). Germline V lookup: CDR1 SGHNT, CDR2 YYREEE (reference sequence). This CDR3 has 17 residues. V lost 1 base and J 4 bases, leaving 20 bases between the germline ends. CDR3 residues: CASSLIVMGVGRETQYF. Here the CDR3 DNA reads TGTGCCAGCAGCTTGATCGTGATGGGAGTGGGGAGAGAGACCCAGTACTTC.

V is TRBV11-3 and J is TRBJ1-5; TRBD1 agrees at 7 bases. V was clipped by 1 base and J by 0 bases; unmatched bases: 6. Germline V gene data show CDR1 as SGHNT and CDR2 as YENEEA. This CDR3 contains 17 residues. CDR3 protein: CASSLVLQGYSNQPQHF. The DNA of the CDR3 is TGTGCCAGCAGCTTAGTATTACAGGGGTATAGCAATCAGCCCCAGCATTTT.

This chain links TRBV19 with TRBJ1-1, with D perhaps TRBD1 (5 bases). Germline V lookup: CDR1 LNHDA, CDR2 SQIVND (reference sequence). This CDR3 is built from 16 residues. V was cut by 3 bases and J by 3 bases, with 17 bases left in between. CDR3 nucleotide sequence: TGTGCCAGTAGTATCCAGGGCGGTCTTAAGTACACTGAAGCTTTCTTT. It is translated as CASSIQGGLKYTEAFF.